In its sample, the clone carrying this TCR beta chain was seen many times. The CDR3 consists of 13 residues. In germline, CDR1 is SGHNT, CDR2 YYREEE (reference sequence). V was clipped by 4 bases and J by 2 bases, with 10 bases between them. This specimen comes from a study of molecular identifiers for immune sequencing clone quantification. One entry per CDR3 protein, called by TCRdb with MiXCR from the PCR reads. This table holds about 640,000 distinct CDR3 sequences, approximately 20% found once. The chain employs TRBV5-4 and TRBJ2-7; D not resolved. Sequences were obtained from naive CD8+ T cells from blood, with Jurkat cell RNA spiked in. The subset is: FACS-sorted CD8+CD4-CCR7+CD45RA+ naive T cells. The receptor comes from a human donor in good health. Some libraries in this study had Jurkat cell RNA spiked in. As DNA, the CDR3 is TGTGCCAGCAGCGGACCATCCCCCTACGAGCAGTACTTC. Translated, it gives CASSGPSPYEQYF.